This T cell receptor beta chain was identified during a study of TIL therapy for anti-PD-1-resistant metastatic lung cancer. Study details: Tumors were harvested before any PD-1/PD-L1 blockade.

After removal of 4 bases from V and 6 bases from J, the junction contained 6 bases not matched to a gene. This CDR3 has 14 residues. Per germline, CDR1 SGHRS and CDR2 YFSETQ. As regards this clone: Its specificity is unknown.

The time point here: pre-treatment sample, taken before nivolumab and TIL therapy. Sequencing used immunoSEQ v3. Libraries were sequenced to roughly 2 million read pairs (survey) or about 5-6 million (deep). Profiled with immunoSEQ multiplex PCR; TCRdb holds only in-frame clones, not every one. Here the sample spans more than 45,000 clones, roughly 91% being singletons. Findings and limits, study-wide: TIL clonotype persistence in blood showed no apparent association with response.

Sequenced here: blood, sampled at baseline. The chain carries TRBV5-1 and TRBJ2-1, with 8 positions matching TRBD1. The sequence came from a person aged 25 to 85 with non-small cell lung cancer. This chain's CDR3 is CASSLIQGVNEQFF. For the CDR3, the DNA is TGCGCCAGCAGCCTGATACAGGGGGTCAATGAGCAGTTCTTC.